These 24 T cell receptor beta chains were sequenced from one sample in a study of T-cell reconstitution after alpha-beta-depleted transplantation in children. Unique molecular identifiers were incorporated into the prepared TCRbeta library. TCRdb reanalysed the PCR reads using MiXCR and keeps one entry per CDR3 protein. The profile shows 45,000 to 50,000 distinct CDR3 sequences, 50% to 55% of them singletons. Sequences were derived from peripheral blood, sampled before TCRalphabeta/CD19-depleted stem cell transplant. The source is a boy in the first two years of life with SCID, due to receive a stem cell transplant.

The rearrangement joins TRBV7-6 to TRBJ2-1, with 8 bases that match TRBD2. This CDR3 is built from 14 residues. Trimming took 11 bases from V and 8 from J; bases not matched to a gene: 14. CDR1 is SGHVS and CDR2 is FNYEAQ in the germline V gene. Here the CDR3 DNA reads TGTGCCTCCGGCGAGGTAGCGGGGAGTTATGAGCAGTTCTTC. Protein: CASGEVAGSYEQFF.

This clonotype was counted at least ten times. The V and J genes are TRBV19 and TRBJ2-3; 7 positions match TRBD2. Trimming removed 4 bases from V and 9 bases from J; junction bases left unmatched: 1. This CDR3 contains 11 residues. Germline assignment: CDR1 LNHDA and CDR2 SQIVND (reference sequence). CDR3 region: CASSTGGTQYF. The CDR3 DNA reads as TGTGCCAGTAGTACGGGGGGAACGCAGTATTTT.

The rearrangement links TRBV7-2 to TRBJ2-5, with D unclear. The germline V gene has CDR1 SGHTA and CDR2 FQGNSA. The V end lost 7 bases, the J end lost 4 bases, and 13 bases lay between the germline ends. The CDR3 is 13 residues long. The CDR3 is CASTSIRRETQYF. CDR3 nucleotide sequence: TGTGCCAGCACCTCGATACGGAGAGAGACCCAGTACTTC.

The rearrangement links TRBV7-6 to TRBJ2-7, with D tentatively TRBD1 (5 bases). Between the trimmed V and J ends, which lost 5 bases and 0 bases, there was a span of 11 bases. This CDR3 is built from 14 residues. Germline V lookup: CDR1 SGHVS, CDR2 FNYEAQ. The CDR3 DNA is TGTGCCAGCAGCCCCCGGCAGGGCTCCTACGAGCAGTACTTC. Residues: CASSPRQGSYEQYF.

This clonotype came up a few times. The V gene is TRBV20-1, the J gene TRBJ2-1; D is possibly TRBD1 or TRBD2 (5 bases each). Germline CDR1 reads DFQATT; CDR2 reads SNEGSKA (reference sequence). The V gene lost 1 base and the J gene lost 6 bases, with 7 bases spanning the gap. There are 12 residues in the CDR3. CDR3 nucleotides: TGCAGTGCTAGAGGGGACCTCAATGAGCAGTTCTTC. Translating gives CSARGDLNEQFF.

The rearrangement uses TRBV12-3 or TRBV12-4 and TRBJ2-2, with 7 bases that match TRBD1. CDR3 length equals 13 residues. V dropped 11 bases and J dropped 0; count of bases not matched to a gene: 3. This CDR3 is CAGQASNTGELFF. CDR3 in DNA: TGTGCCGGACAGGCATCGAACACCGGGGAGCTGTTTTTT.

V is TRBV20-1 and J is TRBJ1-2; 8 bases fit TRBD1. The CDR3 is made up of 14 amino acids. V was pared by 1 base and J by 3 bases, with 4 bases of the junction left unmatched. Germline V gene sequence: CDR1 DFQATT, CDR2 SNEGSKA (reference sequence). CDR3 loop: CSARVDRGYYGYTF. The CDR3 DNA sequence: TGCAGTGCTAGAGTCGACAGGGGCTACTATGGCTACACCTTC.

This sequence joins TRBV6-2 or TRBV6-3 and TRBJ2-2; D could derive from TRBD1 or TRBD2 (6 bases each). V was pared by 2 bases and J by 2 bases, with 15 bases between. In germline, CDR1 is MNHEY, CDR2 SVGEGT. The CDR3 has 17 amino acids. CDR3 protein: CASSYGSGALNTGELFF. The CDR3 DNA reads TGTGCCAGCAGTTACGGCTCGGGGGCCCTAAACACCGGGGAGCTGTTTTTT.

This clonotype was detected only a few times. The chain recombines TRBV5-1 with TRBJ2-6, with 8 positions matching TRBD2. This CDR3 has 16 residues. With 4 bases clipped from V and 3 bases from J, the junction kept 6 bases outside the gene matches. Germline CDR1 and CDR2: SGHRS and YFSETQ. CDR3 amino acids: CASSTLAGYGANVLTF. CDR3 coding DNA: TGCGCCAGCAGCACCTTAGCGGGGTATGGGGCCAACGTCCTGACTTTC.

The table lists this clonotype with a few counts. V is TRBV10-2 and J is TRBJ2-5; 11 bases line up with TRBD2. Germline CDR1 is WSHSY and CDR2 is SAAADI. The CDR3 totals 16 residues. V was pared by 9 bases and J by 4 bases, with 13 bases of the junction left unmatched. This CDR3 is CASARGRLAGLETQYF. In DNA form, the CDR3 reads TGCGCCAGTGCACGCGGAAGACTAGCGGGGCTAGAGACCCAGTACTTC.

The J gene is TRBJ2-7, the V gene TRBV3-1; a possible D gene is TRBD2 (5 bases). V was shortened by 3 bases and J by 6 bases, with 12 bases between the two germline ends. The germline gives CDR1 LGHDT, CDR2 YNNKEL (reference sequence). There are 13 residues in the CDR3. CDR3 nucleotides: TGTGCCAGCAGCCAGCGTAGAGGGTCCGAGCAGTACTTC. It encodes CASSQRRGSEQYF.

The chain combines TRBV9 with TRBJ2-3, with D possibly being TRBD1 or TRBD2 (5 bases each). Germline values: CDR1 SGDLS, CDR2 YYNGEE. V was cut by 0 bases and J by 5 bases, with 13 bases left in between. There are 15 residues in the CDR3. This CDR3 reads CASSVGGVDGDTQYF. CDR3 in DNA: TGTGCCAGCAGCGTAGGAGGGGTCGATGGAGATACGCAGTATTTT.

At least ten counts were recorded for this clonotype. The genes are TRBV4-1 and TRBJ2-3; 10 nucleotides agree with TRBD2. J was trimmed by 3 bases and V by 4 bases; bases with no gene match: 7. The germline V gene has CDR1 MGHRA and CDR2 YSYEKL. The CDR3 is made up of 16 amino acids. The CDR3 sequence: CASSRTPSGGTDTQYF. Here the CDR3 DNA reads TGCGCCAGCAGCCGAACCCCTAGCGGGGGAACAGATACGCAGTATTTT.

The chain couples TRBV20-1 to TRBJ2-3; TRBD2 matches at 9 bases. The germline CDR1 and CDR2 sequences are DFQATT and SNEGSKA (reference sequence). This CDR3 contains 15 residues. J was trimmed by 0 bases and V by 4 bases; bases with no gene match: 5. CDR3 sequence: CSATRLAVSTDTQYF. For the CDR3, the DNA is TGCAGTGCTACCAGACTAGCGGTGAGCACAGATACGCAGTATTTT.

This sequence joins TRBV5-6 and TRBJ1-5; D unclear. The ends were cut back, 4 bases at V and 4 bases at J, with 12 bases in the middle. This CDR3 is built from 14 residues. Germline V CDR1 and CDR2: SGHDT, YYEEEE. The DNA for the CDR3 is TGTGCCAGCAGCGACCACGGACGGAATCAGCCCCAGCATTTT. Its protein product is CASSDHGRNQPQHF.

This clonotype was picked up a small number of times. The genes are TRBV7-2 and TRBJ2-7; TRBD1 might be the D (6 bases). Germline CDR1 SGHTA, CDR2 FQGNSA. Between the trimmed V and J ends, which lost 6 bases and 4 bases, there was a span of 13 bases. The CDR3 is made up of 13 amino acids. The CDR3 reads CASRSSGQYEQYF. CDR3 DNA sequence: TGTGCCAGCAGATCAAGCGGACAGTACGAGCAGTACTTC.

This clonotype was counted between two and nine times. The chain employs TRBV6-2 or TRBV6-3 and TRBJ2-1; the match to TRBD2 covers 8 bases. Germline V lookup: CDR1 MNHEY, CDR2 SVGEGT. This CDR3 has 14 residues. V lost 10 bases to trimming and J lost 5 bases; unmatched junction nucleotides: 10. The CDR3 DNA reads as TGTGCCATCACCGGGACTAGTTCAGACAATGAGCAGTTCTTC. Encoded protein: CAITGTSSDNEQFF.

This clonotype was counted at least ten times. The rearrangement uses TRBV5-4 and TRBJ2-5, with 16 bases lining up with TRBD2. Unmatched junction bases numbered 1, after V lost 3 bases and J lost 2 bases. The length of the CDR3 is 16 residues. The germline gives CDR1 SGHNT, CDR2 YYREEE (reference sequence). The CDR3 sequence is CASSSGLAGGQETQYF. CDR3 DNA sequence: TGTGCCAGCAGCTCGGGACTAGCGGGGGGGCAAGAGACCCAGTACTTC.

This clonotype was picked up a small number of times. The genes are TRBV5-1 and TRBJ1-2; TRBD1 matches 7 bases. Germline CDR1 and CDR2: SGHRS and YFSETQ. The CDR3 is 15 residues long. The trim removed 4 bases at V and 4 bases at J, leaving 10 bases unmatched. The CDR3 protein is CASSPWTGGPYGYTF. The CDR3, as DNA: TGCGCCAGCAGCCCTTGGACAGGAGGTCCCTATGGCTACACCTTC.

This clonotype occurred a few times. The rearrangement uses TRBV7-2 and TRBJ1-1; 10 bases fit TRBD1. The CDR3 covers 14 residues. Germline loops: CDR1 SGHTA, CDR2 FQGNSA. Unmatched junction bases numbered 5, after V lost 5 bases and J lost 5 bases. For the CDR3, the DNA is TGTGCCAGCAGCGGACAGGGGGGAAGGACTGAAGCTTTCTTT. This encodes CASSGQGGRTEAFF.

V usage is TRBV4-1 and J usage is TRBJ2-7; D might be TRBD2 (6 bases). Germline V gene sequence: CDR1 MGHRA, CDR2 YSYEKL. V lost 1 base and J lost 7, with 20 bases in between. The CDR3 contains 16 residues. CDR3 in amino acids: CASSQGFRALGGEQYF. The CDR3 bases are TGCGCCAGCAGCCAAGGGTTCAGGGCCCTTGGGGGGGAGCAGTACTTC.

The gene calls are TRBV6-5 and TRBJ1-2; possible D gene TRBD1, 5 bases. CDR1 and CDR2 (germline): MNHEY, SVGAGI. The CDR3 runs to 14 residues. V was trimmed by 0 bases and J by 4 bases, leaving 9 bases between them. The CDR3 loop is CASSYSRTTYGYTF. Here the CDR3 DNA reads TGTGCCAGCAGTTACTCCCGGACAACCTATGGCTACACCTTC.

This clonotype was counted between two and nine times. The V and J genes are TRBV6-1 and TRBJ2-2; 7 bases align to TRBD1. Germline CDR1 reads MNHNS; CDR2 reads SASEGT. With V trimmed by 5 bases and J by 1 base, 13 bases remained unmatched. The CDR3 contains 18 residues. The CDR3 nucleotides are TGTGCCAGCAGTCAAGTTACCTCCGGGACAGAGAACACCGGGGAGCTGTTTTTT. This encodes CASSQVTSGTENTGELFF.

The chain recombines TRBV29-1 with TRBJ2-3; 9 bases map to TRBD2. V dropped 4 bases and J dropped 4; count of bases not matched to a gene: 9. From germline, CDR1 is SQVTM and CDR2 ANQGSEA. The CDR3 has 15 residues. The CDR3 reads CSVVDSGGRADTQYF. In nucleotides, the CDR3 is TGCAGCGTTGTGGATAGCGGGGGACGGGCAGATACGCAGTATTTT.